The 10 T cell receptor beta chains given below trace back to one sample, sequenced in a study of T cells in Graves' hyperthyroidism and ophthalmopathy. The investigators amplified TCR beta CDR3 regions from RNA transcripts. During a first-round RT-PCR of the TCR CDR3, the HTBI primer set was used. TCRdb reprocessed the multiplex PCR reads with MiXCR, giving one entry per CDR3 protein. The table includes more than 550,000 distinct CDR3 sequences, 18% detected once. Sequences were obtained from blood. These receptors originate from a woman between 50 and 59 years old with Graves' hyperthyroidism that later progressed to Graves' ophthalmopathy.

At least ten counts were recorded for this clonotype. This sequence joins TRBV6-6 and TRBJ2-1; D gene ambiguous. This CDR3 comprises 14 residues. In germline, CDR1 is MNHNY, CDR2 SVGAGI (reference sequence). Trimming cost V 0 bases and J 6 bases, with 9 bases left between them. The CDR3 DNA reads TGTGCCAGCAGTTACTCGGCAGGTAGCAATGAGCAGTTCTTC. Amino acid sequence: CASSYSAGSNEQFF.

This clonotype was seen only a few times. The chain carries TRBV15 and TRBJ2-5; maybe TRBD2 (6 bases). Trimming pared 5 bases from V and 2 bases from J, leaving 9 bases between. Germline V gene lookup returns CDR1 LNHNV and CDR2 YYDKDF (reference sequence). CDR3 length: 13 amino acids. CDR3 amino acids: CATSRAGQETQYF. The DNA of the CDR3 is TGTGCCACCAGCCGGGCGGGACAAGAGACCCAGTACTTC.

CDR3 nucleotide sequence: TGTGCCAGCAGTCTAGTAGTTGCAGAGACCCAGTACTTC. It encodes CASSLVVAETQYF. The genes are TRBV6-1 and TRBJ2-5; no firm D call. The CDR3 runs 13 residues. Germline loops: CDR1 MNHNS, CDR2 SASEGT. V was pared by 5 bases and J by 4 bases, with 11 bases between.

V gene TRBV27 combines with J gene TRBJ2-7; TRBD1 agrees at 7 bases. The CDR3 sequence is 15 residues long. Germline V gene lookup returns CDR1 MNHEY and CDR2 SMNVEV (reference sequence). V shed 6 bases and J 1 base; nucleotides not matched to a gene: 9. The CDR3 reads CASRSQGTESYEQYF. The CDR3 nucleotides are TGTGCCAGCAGGTCACAAGGGACAGAGTCCTACGAGCAGTACTTC.

The sample holds one count of this clonotype. The V and J genes are TRBV27 and TRBJ2-1, with TRBD2 matching over 9 bases. The germline V gene encodes CDR1 MNHEY and CDR2 SMNVEV (reference sequence). V lost 1 base and J lost 7; bases outside the gene matches: 11. This CDR3 has 17 amino acids. The CDR3 sequence: CASSLYSGGRFGNEQFF. For the CDR3, the DNA is TGTGCCAGCAGTTTATATAGCGGGGGTAGGTTTGGTAATGAGCAGTTCTTC.

The gene calls are TRBV11-2 and TRBJ2-7; D remains ambiguous. The V and J ends lost 5 bases and 0 bases respectively, with 8 bases between them. The CDR3 contains 13 residues. Germline V gene lookup returns CDR1 SGHAT and CDR2 FQNNGV. This chain's CDR3 is CASSPRFSYEQYF. CDR3 DNA sequence: TGTGCCAGCAGCCCCCGGTTCTCCTACGAGCAGTACTTC.

This chain joins TRBV20-1 and TRBJ2-1; D gene ambiguous. V lost 3 bases and J 5 bases, leaving 11 bases between the germline ends. Germline V lookup: CDR1 DFQATT, CDR2 SNEGSKA (reference sequence). The CDR3 loop spans 13 amino acids. The CDR3 nucleotides read TGCAGTGCTAGGCGGCCAGTTAACAATGAGCAGTTCTTC. It translates to CSARRPVNNEQFF.

The chain links TRBV20-1 to TRBJ2-5; perhaps TRBD2 as D (6 bases). CDR1 and CDR2 from the germline V gene are DFQATT and SNEGSKA (reference sequence). The CDR3 totals 13 residues. V was pared by 6 bases and J by 5 bases, with 16 bases between. CDR3 protein: CSARPLARETQYF. CDR3 in DNA: TGCAGTGCCCGCCCCCTAGCGAGGGAGACCCAGTACTTC.

The rearrangement links TRBV6-1 to TRBJ2-6; D is uncertain. The CDR3 is 15 amino acids. The V end lost 10 bases, the J end lost 0 bases, and 13 bases lay between the germline ends. Per germline, CDR1 MNHNS and CDR2 SASEGT. CDR3 bases: TGTGCCACCAAGTGGAGATTCTCTGGGGCCAACGTCCTGACTTTC. Its protein is CATKWRFSGANVLTF.

The chain combines TRBV27 with TRBJ2-3; no definite D call. Trimming removed 2 bases at V and 9 bases at J, with 12 bases between. The germline V gene has CDR1 MNHEY and CDR2 SMNVEV (reference sequence). The CDR3 runs 13 residues. The CDR3, as DNA: TGTGCCAGCAGTTTAGTGGGTCAGGACACGCAGTATTTT. Amino acid sequence: CASSLVGQDTQYF.